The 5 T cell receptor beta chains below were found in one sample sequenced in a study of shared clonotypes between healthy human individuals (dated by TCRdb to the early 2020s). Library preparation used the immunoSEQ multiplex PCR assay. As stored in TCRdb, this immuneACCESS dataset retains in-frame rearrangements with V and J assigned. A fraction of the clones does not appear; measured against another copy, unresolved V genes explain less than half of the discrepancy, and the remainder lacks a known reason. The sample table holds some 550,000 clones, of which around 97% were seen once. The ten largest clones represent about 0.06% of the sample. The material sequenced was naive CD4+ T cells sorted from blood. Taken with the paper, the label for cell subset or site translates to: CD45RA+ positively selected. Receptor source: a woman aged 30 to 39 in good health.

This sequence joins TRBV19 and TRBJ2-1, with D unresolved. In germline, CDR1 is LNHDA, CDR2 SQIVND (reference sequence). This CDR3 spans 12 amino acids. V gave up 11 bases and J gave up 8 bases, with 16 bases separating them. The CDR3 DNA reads TGTGCCTCTAGGCGGTCTGGTGATGAGCAGTTCTTC. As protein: CASRRSGDEQFF.

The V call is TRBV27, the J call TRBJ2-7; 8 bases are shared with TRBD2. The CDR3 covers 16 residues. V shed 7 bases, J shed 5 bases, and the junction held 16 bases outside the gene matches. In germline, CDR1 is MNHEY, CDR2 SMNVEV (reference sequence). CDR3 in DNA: TGTGCCAGCACTCCCTCAGCGGGAGCAAGGACCCACGAGCAGTACTTC. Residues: CASTPSAGARTHEQYF.

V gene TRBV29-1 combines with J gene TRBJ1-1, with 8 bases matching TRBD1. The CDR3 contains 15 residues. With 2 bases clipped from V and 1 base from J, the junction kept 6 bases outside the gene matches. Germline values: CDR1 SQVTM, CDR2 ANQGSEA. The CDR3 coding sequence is TGCAGCGTTGAAAAAGTGGGACAGGCGAACACTGAAGCTTTCTTT. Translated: CSVEKVGQANTEAFF. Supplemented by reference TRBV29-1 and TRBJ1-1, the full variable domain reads SAVISQKPSRDICQRGTSLTIQCQVDSQVTMMFWYRQQPGQSLTLIATANQGSEATYESGFVIDKFPISRPNLTFSTLTVSNMSPEDSSIYLCSVEKVGQANTEAFFGQGTRLTVV.

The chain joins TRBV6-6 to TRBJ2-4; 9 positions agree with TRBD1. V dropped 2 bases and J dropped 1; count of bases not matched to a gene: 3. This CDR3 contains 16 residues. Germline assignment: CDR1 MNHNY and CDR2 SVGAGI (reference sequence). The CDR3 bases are TGTGCCAGCAGTTACGACAGGGGGGGTGCCAAAAACATTCAGTACTTC. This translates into CASSYDRGGAKNIQYF.

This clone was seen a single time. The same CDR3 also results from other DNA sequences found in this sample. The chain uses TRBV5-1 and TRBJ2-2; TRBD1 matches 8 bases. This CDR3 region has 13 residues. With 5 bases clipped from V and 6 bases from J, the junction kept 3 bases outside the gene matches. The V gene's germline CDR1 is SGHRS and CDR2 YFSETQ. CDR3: CASSLQGAGELFF. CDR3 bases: TGCGCCAGCAGTTTACAGGGGGCCGGGGAGCTGTTTTTT.